A selection of T cell receptor beta chains follows, all from one sample in a study of shared clonotypes between healthy human individuals. Using immunoSEQ multiplex PCR, the repertoire was profiled, and TCRdb retains in-frame clones only, with some absent. Of about 2.4 million clones in the sample, more than 90% were seen once. Sequences were obtained from naive CD4+ T cells sorted from blood. These TCRs come from a young man in good health. The CDR3 runs from the conserved cysteine through the conserved F or W. D genes are given only for firm matches. Only part of the rows carry a size: once, few, many, or a class if the clone is expanded.

v_call,j_call,clone_size,d_call,cdr3_nt,cdr3_aa
TRBV2,TRBJ1-4,NA,TRBD1,TGTGCCAGCAGTGGAGCGACAGGGGGCCGTGAAAAACTGTTTTTT,CASSGATGGREKLFF
TRBV7-3,TRBJ1-2,NA,NA,TGTGCCAGCAGCCCCGGGGACGCGTTGAACTATGGCTACACCTTC,CASSPGDALNYGYTF
TRBV6-5,TRBJ1-5,NA,NA,TGTGCCAGCAGTTACTCTCTGGTGGGGCAGCCCCAGCATTTT,CASSYSLVGQPQHF
TRBV28,TRBJ1-2,NA,TRBD1,TGTGCCAGCAGTATAACTCTCCCTGGGGGACAGGGTAACTATGGCTACACCTTC,CASSITLPGGQGNYGYTF
TRBV5-1,TRBJ2-7,NA,NA,TGCGCCAGCAGCTTGGACGGGATCTCCTACGAGCAGTACTTC,CASSLDGISYEQYF
TRBV5-4,TRBJ1-6,NA,TRBD1,TGTGCCAGCAGCGGCAGGGGGGGGGATTCACCCCTCCACTTT,CASSGRGGDSPLHF
TRBV19,TRBJ2-1,NA,NA,TGTGCCAGTACGGGTGGATCCTACAATGAGCAGTTCTTC,CASTGGSYNEQFF
TRBV4-3,TRBJ2-7,once,NA,TGCGCCAGCAGCCAGGATCTACTCTACGAGCAGTACTTC,CASSQDLLYEQYF
TRBV7-6,TRBJ2-2,NA,NA,TGTGCCAGCAGCGTCCAAGTGACCGGGGAGCTGTTTTTT,CASSVQVTGELFF
TRBV19,TRBJ2-3,NA,NA,TGTGCCAGTAGTAACAGGGGGGGGACAGATACGCAGTATTTT,CASSNRGGTDTQYF
TRBV6-1,TRBJ2-7,NA,NA,TGTGCCAGCAGTGACGTGGGTCCCTACGAGCAGTACTTC,CASSDVGPYEQYF
TRBV5-1,TRBJ1-2,NA,TRBD1,TGCGCCAGCAGCCCCACTACAGGGGAGGGCTATGGCTACACCTTC,CASSPTTGEGYGYTF
TRBV7-8,TRBJ1-6,NA,TRBD1,TGTGCCAGCAGCCTGGGACAGAGTAATTCACCCCTCCACTTT,CASSLGQSNSPLHF
TRBV5-1,TRBJ2-3,NA,TRBD1,TGCGCCAGCGGACAGGTCCTCAGCACAGATACGCAGTATTTT,CASGQVLSTDTQYF
TRBV5-1,TRBJ2-7,NA,TRBD1,TGCGCCAGCAGCCCCACCGGGACAGCCTCCTACGAGCAGTACTTC,CASSPTGTASYEQYF
TRBV5-1,TRBJ2-7,NA,TRBD2,TGCGCCAGCACCCCATTAGGACTAGCGGGAGGGTCAAGCTCCTACGAGCAGTACTTC,CASTPLGLAGGSSSYEQYF
TRBV5-1,TRBJ2-2,once,NA,TGCGCCAGCAGCTTGGTGACAGGTTTCACCGGGGAGCTGTTTTTT,CASSLVTGFTGELFF
TRBV6-1,TRBJ1-2,NA,NA,TGTGCCAGCAGTGAAGGCTCGGGGGGGCCGAGACTTTACACCTTC,CASSEGSGGPRLYTF
TRBV7-9,TRBJ1-1,NA,TRBD1,TGTGCCAGCAGCTTGACAGGGGGCTGGTTGGCTTTCTTT,CASSLTGGWLAFF
TRBV19,TRBJ2-3,NA,NA,TGTGCCAGTCGGGACCTAGGAGCAGGTACGCAGTATTTT,CASRDLGAGTQYF
TRBV5-1,TRBJ2-2,NA,NA,TGCGCCAGCAGCTTGCCTCACACCGGGGAGCTGTTTTTT,CASSLPHTGELFF
TRBV2,TRBJ2-5,once,TRBD2,TGTGCCAGCAGCCCGAACGGGCTAGCGGGAGGGCAAGAGACCCAGTACTTC,CASSPNGLAGGQETQYF
TRBV10-1,TRBJ2-3,few,NA,TGCGCCAGCAGTGACGGAGGGTTGATGAGCACAGATACGCAGTATTTT,CASSDGGLMSTDTQYF
TRBV5-1,TRBJ2-7,NA,TRBD2,TGCGCCAGCAGCTTGGGACTAGCGGACTACGAGCAGTACTTC,CASSLGLADYEQYF
TRBV2,TRBJ2-7,NA,TRBD1,TGTGCCAGCAGTGCGACAGGGATCGAGCAGTACTTC,CASSATGIEQYF
TRBV5-1,TRBJ2-7,NA,TRBD2,TGCGCCAGCAGCACCGGACTAGCGGGGGTTCGGTACGAGCAGTACTTC,CASSTGLAGVRYEQYF
TRBV19,TRBJ1-5,NA,TRBD1,TGTGCCAGTAGTATAGAGGGGGAGGGGGCGAGGCAGCCCCAGCATTTT,CASSIEGEGARQPQHF